What follows is one T cell receptor beta chain and its context. Its antigen remains undetermined. Base qualities are not provided; no much larger clone lies one nucleotide away. This sample stems from a study of cytomegalovirus exposure and HLA in healthy donors (dated by TCRdb to the late 2010s). For the wider study: According to a later analysis, the roughly 130 validation repertoires were produced on the same platform as the 666 repertoires of the first cohort. The aim of the study was to test whether cataloging public T cell receptors could identify signatures of past pathogen exposure. Besides the first cohort of 666 subjects, a separate validation cohort made up of 120 different subjects was used. High-throughput TCR immunosequencing, statistical association of individual TCRs with disease status, and machine learning were combined to predict cytomegalovirus infection status.

Trimming costs V 0 bases and J 2 bases, and their ends lie 5 bases apart. The CDR3, from cysteine to phenylalanine, totals 14 residues. This entry keeps only the CDR3 DNA: 42 bases, framed from base 1. In the germline V gene, CDR1 corresponds to MGHDK and CDR2 to SYGVNS. Libraries were constructed by the immunoSEQ multiplex PCR assay. On the study's bioinformatics: A statistical classification framework was built to diagnose cytomegalovirus status from the catalog of TCR beta chain sequences. TCRdb holds this immuneACCESS table with in-frame rearrangements only. Some clones are missing; in checked studies, unresolved V genes explain under half, and the rest has no known cause. That table is the source of V, J and clone size, and D and trimming were worked out from the DNA. This sample gives about 160,000 clones in total; nearly 90% of them show up just once. The ten largest clones take up 4% to 4.5% of the sample.

The donors belonged to the validation cohort of around 110 subjects, which was separate from the roughly 680-subject first cohort. Study-level results and caveats: A later analysis had no HLA typing for the validation cohort, so co-occurrence there was scored across all 130 or so repertoires. In vitro tests confirmed that a few of the cytomegalovirus-associated TCR beta chains recognize cytomegalovirus antigens. According to the authors, the approach could potentially be generalized to other disease states and immunological phenotypes. Across donors, most TCR sequences were observed very rarely, whereas some public TCRs were present in many individuals. In both the original and validation cohorts, the classifier was reported to diagnose cytomegalovirus status with high specificity and sensitivity. The study listed 150 to 200 TCR beta chains as associated with cytomegalovirus. Subsequent analysis determined that TCRs grouped into clusters in the first cohort also showed a tendency toward co-occurrence across the 120 or so validation repertoires, and 94% of cluster scores exceeded 0.

The receptor comes from a man younger than 35 in good health and CMV-seropositive. The sample was PBMCs. The chain links TRBV25-1 with TRBJ2-1; the D gene cannot be named for sure. The DNA sequence is TGTGCCAGCAGTGAATACCAAACCTACAATGAGCAGTTCTTC. Its protein reads: CASSEYQTYNEQFF.